These 4 T cell receptor beta chains originate from one sample sequenced in a study of post-analysis software for immune sequencing data (dated by TCRdb to between 2014 and 2017). No antigens are known for them. What the research found in general, with its limitations: Patients showed significantly higher frequencies than controls for about five TRBV segments, among them TRBV5-6, TRBV5-1 and TRBV20-1.

The library was obtained by PCR. The instrument was an Illumina HiSeq 2500. To reduce PCR and sequencing biases, unique molecular identifiers were incorporated into the TCR beta cDNA libraries. TCRdb passed the public sequencing reads through fastp at Q25 and MiXCR, retaining productive beta sequences. Here each entry gathers all rows of one CDR3 protein and keeps the most common genes and DNA. This sample lists 740,000 or so distinct CDR3 sequences; roughly 58% were detected once. The ten biggest clones cover 4.6% of the sample. Sequencing was carried out using blood. Receptors were obtained from a girl between 10 and 17 years old with multiple sclerosis.

This clonotype was picked up a small number of times. This sequence joins TRBV6-1 and TRBJ1-6; D gene ambiguous. CDR3 size: 15 residues. CDR1 MNHNS and CDR2 SASEGT come from the germline V gene. Trimming removed 7 bases at V and 4 bases at J, with 14 bases between. CDR3 nucleotide sequence: TGTGCCAGCATTATTCCGGGATTTTATAATTCACCCCTCCACTTT. The encoded protein is CASIIPGFYNSPLHF.

This clonotype appeared a few times. The rearrangement uses TRBV12-5 and TRBJ2-7, with 10 bases aligning to TRBD1. With 6 bases clipped from V and 4 bases from J, the junction kept 9 bases outside the gene matches. Germline CDR1 is LGHNT and CDR2 is FRNRAP. The CDR3 contains 15 residues. CDR3 sequence: CASGSDRGLEYEQYF. Written as DNA, the CDR3 is TGTGCTAGTGGGTCAGACAGGGGGCTAGAATACGAGCAGTACTTC.

The chain carries TRBV6-1 and TRBJ2-6; TRBD2 agrees at 7 bases. CDR1 is MNHNS and CDR2 is SASEGT in the germline V gene. The length of the CDR3 is 19 residues. Unmatched junction bases numbered 18, after V lost 6 bases and J lost 4 bases. Here the CDR3 DNA reads TGTGCCAGCAGGCCCGCGAGCGGGACCCCTGTGGGAGGGGCCAACGTCCTGACTTTC. This encodes CASRPASGTPVGGANVLTF.

The chain has TRBV5-1 and TRBJ2-7; TRBD1 agrees at 12 bases. The germline CDR1 and CDR2 sequences are SGHRS and YFSETQ. Trimming at V came to 7 bases and at J to 4 bases, leaving 3 bases not matched to a gene. The CDR3 extends over 13 amino acids. The DNA of the CDR3 is TGCGCCAGCGGGACAGGGGGCAGGTACGAGCAGTACTTC. Its translation is CASGTGGRYEQYF.